This entry lists 21 T cell receptor beta chains sequenced from one sample in a study of monozygotic twins with inflammatory bowel disease. TCRdb re-called the 5' RACE reads and gives one entry per CDR3 protein, without DNA. The data show roughly 200,000 distinct CDR3 sequences, and the top ten clones hold about 8%. Specimen: blood. The receptors originated from a human donor with ulcerative colitis or Crohn's disease, or a healthy co-twin of an affected twin (not recorded which).

This chain uses TRBV6-5 with TRBJ1-6. CDR3 size: 15 residues. Germline values: CDR1 MNHEY, CDR2 SVGAGI. The CDR3 sequence is CASSWGGGADSPLHF.

This sequence joins TRBV4-1 and TRBJ2-1; TCRdb names TRBD1, which stays unverified in the absence of DNA. The germline V gene has CDR1 MGHRA and CDR2 YSYEKL. The CDR3 totals 15 residues. The CDR3 sequence: CASSQGGTVYNEQFF.

V and J are TRBV14 and TRBJ2-2; TCRdb designates TRBD2, a call that cannot be tested without DNA. The CDR3 runs 13 residues. Per the germline V gene, CDR1 is SGHDN and CDR2 is FVKESK. CDR3 protein: CASSLRRVGELFF.

CDR3 region: CASTPGGGSSGNTIYF. The chain uses TRBV7-2 and TRBJ1-3; without DNA, the TCRdb call of TRBD1 cannot be checked. This CDR3 spans 16 amino acids. From germline, CDR1 is SGHTA and CDR2 FQGNSA.

This chain joins TRBV5-1 and TRBJ2-1; TCRdb's D call of TRBD2 is untestable without DNA. From germline, CDR1 is SGHRS and CDR2 YFSETQ. The CDR3 length is 19 residues. This CDR3 reads CASSLGLAGGPSSYNEQFF.

The chain is built from TRBV7-2 and TRBJ2-3; the TCRdb call, TRBD2, lacks DNA for checking. The CDR3 consists of 15 residues. Germline-derived CDR1 and CDR2 are SGHTA and FQGNSA. CDR3 residues: CASGRDGGRTDTQYF.

V is TRBV10-3 and J is TRBJ1-1; TCRdb gives TRBD1 as the D gene, but with no DNA this cannot be confirmed. The CDR3 has 14 amino acids. The germline CDR1 and CDR2 sequences are ENHRY and SYGVKD. CDR3 sequence reads: CAISEPPGEDEAFF.

The rearrangement joins TRBV3-1 to TRBJ1-1; TCRdb lists TRBD1, though no DNA is available to test this call. The CDR3 spans 16 residues. Per germline, CDR1 LGHDT and CDR2 YNNKEL (reference sequence). The CDR3 loop reads CASSRIYRVSGTEAFF.

V usage is TRBV7-9 and J usage is TRBJ2-5; TCRdb proposes TRBD2, but this gene call is untestable without DNA. This CDR3 has 13 amino acids. Germline CDR1 reads SEHNR; CDR2 reads FQNEAQ (reference sequence). CDR3 sequence reads: CASSQGLGETQYF.

The V and J genes are TRBV7-3 and TRBJ2-5. The germline V gene has CDR1 SGHTA and CDR2 FQGTGA. The length of the CDR3 is 14 residues. CDR3 sequence reads: CASSLSGKDETQYF.

CDR3 in amino acids: CASSYYSGKAYTEAFF. V and J are TRBV6-2 or TRBV6-3 and TRBJ1-1. The length of the CDR3 is 16 residues. Germline loops: CDR1 MNHEY, CDR2 SVGEGT.

The CDR3 protein is CASSLETGPEQYF. J is TRBJ2-7 and V is TRBV13; the TCRdb call, TRBD1, lacks DNA for checking. The CDR3 runs 13 residues. Per the germline V gene, CDR1 is PRHDT and CDR2 is FYEKMQ (reference sequence). The full variable domain, its missing parts supplied by reference TRBV13 and TRBJ2-7, is AAGVIQSPRHLIKEKRETATLKCYPIPRHDTVYWYQQGPGQDPQFLISFYEKMQSDKGSIPDRFSAQQFSDYHSELNMSSLELGDSALYFCASSLETGPEQYFGPGTRLTVT.

Here the CDR3 reads CASRPPGTGLTGELFF. The J gene is TRBJ2-2, the V gene TRBV7-2; with no DNA, the TCRdb D assignment of TRBD1 cannot be verified. The V gene's germline CDR1 is SGHTA and CDR2 FQGNSA. The CDR3 length is 16 residues. Supplemented by reference TRBV7-2 and TRBJ2-2, the full variable domain reads GAGVSQSPSNKVTEKGKDVELRCDPISGHTALYWYRQSLGQGLEFLIYFQGNSAPDKSGLPSDRFSAERTGGSVSTLTIQRTQQEDSAVYLCASRPPGTGLTGELFFGEGSRLTVL.

This chain uses TRBV5-1 with TRBJ1-6. In germline, CDR1 is SGHRS, CDR2 YFSETQ. This CDR3 is built from 16 residues. CDR3 loop: CASSPTVSSYNSPLHF.

V and J are TRBV28 and TRBJ1-1; the TCRdb call, TRBD1, lacks DNA for checking. Germline V lookup: CDR1 MDHEN, CDR2 SYDVKM. The CDR3 is made up of 15 amino acids. The CDR3 is CASSSPGTENTEAFF.

The gene calls are TRBV5-1 and TRBJ2-7; TCRdb reports TRBD1, a call that lacks DNA to check it against. Germline V gene data show CDR1 as SGHRS and CDR2 as YFSETQ. The CDR3 has 13 residues. CDR3 region: CASSPGAPREQYF.

V is TRBV10-3 and J is TRBJ2-7; TCRdb designates TRBD1, a call that cannot be tested without DNA. Germline V gene lookup returns CDR1 ENHRY and CDR2 SYGVKD. This CDR3 is 13 amino acids long. CDR3 amino acids: CASQGWVTYEQYF.

This chain uses TRBV6-5 with TRBJ1-2; TCRdb outputs TRBD1, but without DNA this stays unchecked. Germline loops: CDR1 MNHEY, CDR2 SVGAGI. The CDR3 loop spans 13 amino acids. CDR3 loop: CASSTTGTAGFTF.

The V gene is TRBV9, the J gene TRBJ2-1; TCRdb indicates TRBD1, and absent DNA this call remains unverified. The V gene's germline CDR1 is SGDLS and CDR2 YYNGEE. The CDR3 loop spans 16 amino acids. The CDR3 loop reads CASSVTGFGSYNEQFF.

The J gene is TRBJ2-3, the V gene TRBV7-8. The germline V gene has CDR1 SGHVS and CDR2 FQNEAQ. This CDR3 has 12 amino acids. The CDR3 loop reads CASSLSRDTQYF. The full variable domain, with the rest looked up from reference TRBV7-8 and TRBJ2-3, is GAGVSQSPRYKVAKRGQDVALRCDPISGHVSLFWYQQALGQGPEFLTYFQNEAQLDKSGLPSDRFFAERPEGSVSTLKIQRTQQEDSAVYLCASSLSRDTQYFGPGTRLTVL.

The J gene is TRBJ2-7, the V gene TRBV4-3; TCRdb names TRBD1, which stays unverified in the absence of DNA. The CDR3 totals 18 residues. Per germline, CDR1 LGHNA and CDR2 YSLEER. The CDR3 loop is CASSQDVGAPKSVYEQYF.